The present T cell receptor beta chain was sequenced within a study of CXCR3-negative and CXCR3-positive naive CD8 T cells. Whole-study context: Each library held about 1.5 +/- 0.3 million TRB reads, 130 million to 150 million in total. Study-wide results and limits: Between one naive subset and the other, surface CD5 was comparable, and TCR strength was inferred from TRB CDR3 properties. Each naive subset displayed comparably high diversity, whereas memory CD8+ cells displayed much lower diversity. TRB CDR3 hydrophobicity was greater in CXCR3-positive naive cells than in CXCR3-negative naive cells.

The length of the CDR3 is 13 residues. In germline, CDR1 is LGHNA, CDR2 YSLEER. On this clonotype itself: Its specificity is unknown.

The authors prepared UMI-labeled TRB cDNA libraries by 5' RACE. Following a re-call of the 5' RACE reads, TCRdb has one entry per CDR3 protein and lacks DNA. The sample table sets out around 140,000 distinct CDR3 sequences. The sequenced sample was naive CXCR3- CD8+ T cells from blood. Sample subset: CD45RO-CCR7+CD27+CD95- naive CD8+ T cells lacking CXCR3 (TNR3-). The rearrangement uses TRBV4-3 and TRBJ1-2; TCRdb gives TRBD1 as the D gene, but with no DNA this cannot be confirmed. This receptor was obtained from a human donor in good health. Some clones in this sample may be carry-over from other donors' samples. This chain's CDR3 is CASRKTGGGGYTF.